This T cell receptor (beta chain) was identified during a study of identical twins. The study's findings and limits: Modelling approaches yielded underestimates of out-of-frame TCR alpha sharing between monozygotic twins.

TCRdb called the 5' RACE reads again in MiXCR, with one record for every CDR3 protein. Of around 340,000 distinct CDR3 sequences in the sample, about 10% were seen once. V lost 5 bases to trimming and J lost 3 bases; unmatched junction nucleotides: 8. The CDR3 has 15 residues. As concerns this clonotype: Its antigen is still unknown.

V and J are TRBV12-3 or TRBV12-4 and TRBJ2-5; 8 nucleotides align to TRBD2. The sequence was obtained from a woman between 45 and 60 years old in good health. Sequencing used naive T cells sorted from blood. The CDR3 protein is CASSAPRGGEETQYF. The CDR3 nucleotides are TGTGCCAGCAGTGCTCCACGGGGGGGGGAAGAGACCCAGTACTTC.